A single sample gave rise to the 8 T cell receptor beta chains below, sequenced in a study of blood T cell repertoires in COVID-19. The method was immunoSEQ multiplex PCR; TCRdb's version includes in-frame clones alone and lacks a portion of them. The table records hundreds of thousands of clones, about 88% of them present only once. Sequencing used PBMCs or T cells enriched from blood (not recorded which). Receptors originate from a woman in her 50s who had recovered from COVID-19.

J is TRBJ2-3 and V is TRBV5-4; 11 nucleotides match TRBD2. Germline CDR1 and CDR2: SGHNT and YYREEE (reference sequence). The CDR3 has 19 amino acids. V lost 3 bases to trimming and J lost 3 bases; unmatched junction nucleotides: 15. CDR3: CASSSRGGARLAGTDTQYF. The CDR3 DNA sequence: TGTGCCAGCAGCTCCCGAGGGGGGGCGAGACTAGCGGGAACAGATACGCAGTATTTT.

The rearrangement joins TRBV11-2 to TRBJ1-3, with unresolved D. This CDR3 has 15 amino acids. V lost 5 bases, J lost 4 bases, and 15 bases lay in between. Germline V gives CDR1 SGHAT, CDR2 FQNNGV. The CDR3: CASSELGRNGNTIYF. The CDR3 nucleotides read TGTGCCAGCAGCGAACTTGGGCGTAACGGAAACACCATATATTTT.

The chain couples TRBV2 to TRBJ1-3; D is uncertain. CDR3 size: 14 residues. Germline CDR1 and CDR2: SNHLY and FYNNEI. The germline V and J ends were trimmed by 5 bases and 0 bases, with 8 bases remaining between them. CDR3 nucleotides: TGTGCCAGCAGTTCAAGTAGCTCTGGAAACACCATATATTTT. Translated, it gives CASSSSSSGNTIYF.

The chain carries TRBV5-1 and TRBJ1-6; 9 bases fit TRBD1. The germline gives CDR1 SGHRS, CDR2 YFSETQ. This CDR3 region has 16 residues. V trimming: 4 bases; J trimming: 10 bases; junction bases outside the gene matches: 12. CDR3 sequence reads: CASSMSMGQGYSPLHF. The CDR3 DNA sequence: TGCGCCAGCAGCATGTCCATGGGACAGGGATACTCACCCCTCCACTTT.

The CDR3 protein is CASSSDIGQGEEKLFF. The CDR3 DNA reads as TGTGCCAGCAGTTCTGACATCGGACAGGGGGAGGAAAAACTGTTTTTT. The V gene is TRBV28, the J gene TRBJ1-4; 10 positions agree with TRBD1. J was trimmed by 8 bases and V by 4 bases; bases with no gene match: 10. The CDR3 is 16 amino acids. Germline CDR1 and CDR2: MDHEN and SYDVKM.

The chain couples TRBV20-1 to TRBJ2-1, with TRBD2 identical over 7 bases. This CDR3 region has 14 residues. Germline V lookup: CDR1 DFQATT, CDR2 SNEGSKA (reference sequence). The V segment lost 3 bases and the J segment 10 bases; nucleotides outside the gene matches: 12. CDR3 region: CSASLAGEGGEQFF. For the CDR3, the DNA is TGCAGTGCTAGTTTGGCGGGGGAGGGCGGAGAGCAGTTCTTC.

The CDR3 region is CASSPGQPPETQYF. The CDR3 nucleotides read TGTGCCAGCTCGCCGGGACAGCCTCCAGAGACCCAGTACTTC. The gene calls are TRBV18 and TRBJ2-5, with 7 bases matching TRBD1. J was trimmed by 4 bases and V by 6 bases; bases with no gene match: 8. CDR1 is KGHSH and CDR2 is LQKENI in the germline V gene. This CDR3 has 14 amino acids.

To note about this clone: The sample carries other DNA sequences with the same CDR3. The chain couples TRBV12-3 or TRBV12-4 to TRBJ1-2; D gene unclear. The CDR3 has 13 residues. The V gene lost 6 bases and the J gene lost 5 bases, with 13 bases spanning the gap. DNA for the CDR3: TGTGCCAGCAGCCCAGATCGGGTTTATGGCTACACCTTC. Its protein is CASSPDRVYGYTF.